There are many counts of the clone carrying this T cell receptor (beta chain). The sample belongs to a study of early T cells in non-severe SARS-CoV-2 infection. Study-level information: Bulk RNA from unsorted whole blood was sequenced; chains were unpaired.

A single record per CDR3 protein comes from TCRdb applying MiXCR to the 5' RACE reads. The data show tens of thousands of distinct CDR3 sequences, 4% to 5.5% seen once. The TCR was taken from an adult who was a healthcare worker with PCR-confirmed SARS-CoV-2 infection or an uninfected control (not recorded which). The sequencing input was whole blood.

CDR3 bases: TGTGCCAGCAGCCCTGGGGACTTCTCCTACGAGCAGTACTTC. This translates into CASSPGDFSYEQYF. V is TRBV3-1 and J is TRBJ2-7; TRBD2 might be the D (6 bases). The germline V gene has CDR1 LGHDT and CDR2 YNNKEL (reference sequence). V gave up 4 bases and J gave up 0 bases, with 10 bases separating them. The CDR3 consists of 14 residues.